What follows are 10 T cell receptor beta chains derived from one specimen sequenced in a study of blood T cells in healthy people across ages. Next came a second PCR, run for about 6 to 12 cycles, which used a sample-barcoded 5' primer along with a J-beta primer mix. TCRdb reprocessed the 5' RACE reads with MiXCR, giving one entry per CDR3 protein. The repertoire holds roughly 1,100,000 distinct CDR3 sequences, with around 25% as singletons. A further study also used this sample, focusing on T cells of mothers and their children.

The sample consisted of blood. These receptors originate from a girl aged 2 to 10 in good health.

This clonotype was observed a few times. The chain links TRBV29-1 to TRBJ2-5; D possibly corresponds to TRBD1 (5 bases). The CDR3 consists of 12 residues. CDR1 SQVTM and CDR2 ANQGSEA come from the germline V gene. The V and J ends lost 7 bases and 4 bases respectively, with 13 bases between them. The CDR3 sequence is CSGQGLAETQYF. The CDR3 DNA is TGCAGCGGCCAGGGCTTAGCAGAGACCCAGTACTTC.

The CDR3 nucleotides read TGTGCCAGCAGCGGGACAGGGTCCGTTCGAAGGTATTTT. It yields the protein CASSGTGSVRRYF. This rearrangement joins TRBV5-4 to TRBJ2-3; TRBD1 matches 9 bases. CDR3 size: 13 residues. In germline, CDR1 is SGHNT, CDR2 YYREEE (reference sequence). The trim removed 4 bases at V and 14 bases at J, leaving 11 bases unmatched.

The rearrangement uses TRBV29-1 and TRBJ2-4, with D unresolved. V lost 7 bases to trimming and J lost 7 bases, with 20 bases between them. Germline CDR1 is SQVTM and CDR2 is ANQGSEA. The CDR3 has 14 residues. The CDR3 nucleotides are TGCAGCGCTGGAAAGGGTATAGGGTCGAACATTCAGTACTTC. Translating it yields CSAGKGIGSNIQYF.

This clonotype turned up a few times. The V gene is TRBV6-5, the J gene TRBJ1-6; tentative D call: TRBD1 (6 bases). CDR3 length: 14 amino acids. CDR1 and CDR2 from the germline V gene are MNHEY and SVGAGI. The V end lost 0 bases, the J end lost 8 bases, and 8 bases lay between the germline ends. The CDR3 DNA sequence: TGTGCCAGCAGTTACTCGAGGGGGGATTCACCCCTCCACTTT. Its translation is CASSYSRGDSPLHF.

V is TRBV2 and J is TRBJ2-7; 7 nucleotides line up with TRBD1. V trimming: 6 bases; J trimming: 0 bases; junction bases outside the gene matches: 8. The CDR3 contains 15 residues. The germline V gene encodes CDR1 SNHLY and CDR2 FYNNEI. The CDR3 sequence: CASSADRAGSYEQYF. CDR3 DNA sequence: TGTGCCAGCAGCGCCGACAGGGCGGGCTCCTACGAGCAGTACTTC.

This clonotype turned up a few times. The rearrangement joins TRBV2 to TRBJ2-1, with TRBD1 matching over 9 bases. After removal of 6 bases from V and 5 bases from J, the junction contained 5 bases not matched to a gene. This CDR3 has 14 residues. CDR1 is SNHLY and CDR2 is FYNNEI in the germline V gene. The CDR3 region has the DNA TGTGCCAGCAGGGCCGGGACAGGGAACAATGAGCAGTTCTTC. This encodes CASRAGTGNNEQFF.

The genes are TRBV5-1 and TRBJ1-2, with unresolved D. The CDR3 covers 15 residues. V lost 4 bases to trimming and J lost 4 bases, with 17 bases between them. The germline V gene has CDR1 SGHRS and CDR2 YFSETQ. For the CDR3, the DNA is TGCGCCAGCAGCCCGGAGCCCGGGCCCATCTATGGCTACACCTTC. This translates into CASSPEPGPIYGYTF.

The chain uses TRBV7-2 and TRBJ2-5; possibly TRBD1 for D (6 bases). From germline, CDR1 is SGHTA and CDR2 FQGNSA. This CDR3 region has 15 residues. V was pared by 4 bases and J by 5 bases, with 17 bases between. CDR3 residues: CASSSRTERGETQYF. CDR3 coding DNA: TGTGCCAGCAGCTCCCGGACAGAGAGAGGGGAGACCCAGTACTTC. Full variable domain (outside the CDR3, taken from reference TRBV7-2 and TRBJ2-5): GAGVSQSPSNKVTEKGKDVELRCDPISGHTALYWYRQSLGQGLEFLIYFQGNSAPDKSGLPSDRFSAERTGGSVSTLTIQRTQQEDSAVYLCASSSRTERGETQYFGPGTRLLVL.

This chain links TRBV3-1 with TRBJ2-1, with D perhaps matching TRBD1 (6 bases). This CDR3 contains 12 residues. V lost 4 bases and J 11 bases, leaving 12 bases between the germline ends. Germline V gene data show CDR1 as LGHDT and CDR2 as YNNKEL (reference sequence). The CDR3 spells CASSLQGSQQFF. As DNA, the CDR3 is TGTGCCAGCAGCCTTCAGGGGTCACAGCAGTTCTTC.

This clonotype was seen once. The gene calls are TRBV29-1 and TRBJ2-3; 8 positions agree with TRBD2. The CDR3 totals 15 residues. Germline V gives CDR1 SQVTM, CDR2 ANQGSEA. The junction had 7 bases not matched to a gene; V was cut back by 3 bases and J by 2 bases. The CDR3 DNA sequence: TGCAGCGTTGATGAAACTAGCGGAACCACAGATACGCAGTATTTT. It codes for CSVDETSGTTDTQYF.